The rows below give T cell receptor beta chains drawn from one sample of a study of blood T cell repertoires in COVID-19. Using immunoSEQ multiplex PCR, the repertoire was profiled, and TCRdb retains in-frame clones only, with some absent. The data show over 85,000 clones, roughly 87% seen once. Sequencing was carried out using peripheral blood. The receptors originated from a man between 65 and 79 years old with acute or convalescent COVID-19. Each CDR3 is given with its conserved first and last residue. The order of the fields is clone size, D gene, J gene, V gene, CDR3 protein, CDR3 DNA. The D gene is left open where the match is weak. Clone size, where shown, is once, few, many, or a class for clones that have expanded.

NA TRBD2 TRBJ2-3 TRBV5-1 CASSPTGTRGTDTQYF TGCGCCAGCAGCCCCACCGGGACTAGGGGCACAGATACGCAGTATTTT
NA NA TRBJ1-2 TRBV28 CASTDPPGQTGYTF TGTGCCAGCACCGATCCCCCAGGACAGACTGGCTACACCTTC
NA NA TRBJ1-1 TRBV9 CASSPTVWNTEAFF TGTGCCAGCAGCCCGACAGTCTGGAACACTGAAGCTTTCTTT
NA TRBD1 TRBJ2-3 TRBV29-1 CSARPGQGNTDTQYF TGCAGCGCCCGACCGGGACAGGGGAACACAGATACGCAGTATTTT
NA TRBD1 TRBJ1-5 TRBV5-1 CASSALGQPNQPQHF TGCGCCAGCAGCGCACTGGGACAGCCTAATCAGCCCCAGCATTTT
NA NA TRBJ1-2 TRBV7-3 CASSLTYGAGGYTF TGTGCCAGCAGCTTAACGTATGGGGCAGGTGGCTACACCTTC
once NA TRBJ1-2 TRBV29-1 CSVDSDGYTF TGCAGCGTTGACTCAGATGGCTACACCTTC
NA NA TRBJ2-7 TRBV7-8 CASSLGRQSSYEQYF TGTGCCAGCAGCTTAGGGCGGCAGAGCTCCTACGAGCAGTACTTC
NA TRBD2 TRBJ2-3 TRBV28 CASSFGYAGGQDTQYF TGTGCCAGCAGTTTTGGTTATGCGGGGGGCCAAGATACGCAGTATTTT
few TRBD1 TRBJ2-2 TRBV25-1 CASSEDRGSTGELFF TGTGCCAGCAGTGAAGACAGGGGCTCAACCGGGGAGCTGTTTTTT
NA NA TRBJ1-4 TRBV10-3 CAISDPGEGTNEKLFF TGTGCCATCAGTGACCCCGGGGAGGGTACTAATGAAAAACTGTTTTTT
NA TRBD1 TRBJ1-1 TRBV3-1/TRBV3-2 CASTQGPGITEAFF TGTGCCAGCACACAGGGGCCCGGGATCACTGAAGCTTTCTTT
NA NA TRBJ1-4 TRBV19 CASSTQGLPNEKLFF TGTGCCAGTAGTACCCAGGGGTTACCTAATGAAAAACTGTTTTTT
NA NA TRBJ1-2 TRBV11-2 CASSSLGRGYTF TGTGCCAGCAGCTCCCTAGGCCGGGGCTACACCTTC
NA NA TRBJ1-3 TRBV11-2 CASSPGGGRHSGNTIYF TGTGCCAGCAGCCCGGGGGGGGGTCGCCACTCTGGAAACACCATATATTTT